The text below deals with one TCR beta chain. This sample is part of a study of blood T cell repertoires in COVID-19. Original methodology: Estimation of nucleated cell counts was performed using reference gene primer amplification. Data came from immunoSEQ multiplex PCR; TCRdb stores just in-frame clones and leaves some out. That table furnishes V, J and clone size, whereas the DNA furnished D and trimming. Of about 150,000 clones listed, roughly four fifths are singletons. V lost 4 bases to trimming and J lost 2 bases; unmatched junction nucleotides: 2. Germline values: CDR1 WNHNN, CDR2 SYGVQD (reference sequence). The CDR3 is 15 residues long.

This clonotype was obtained from a woman aged 55 to 70 with COVID-19, enrolled during active disease. This chain joins TRBV10-1 and TRBJ2-6; TRBD2 aligns across 7 bases. The specimen sequenced was peripheral blood. In nucleotides, the CDR3 is TGCGCCAGCAGTGCGGGGGGAGCTGGGGCCAACGTCCTGACTTTC. Translation: CASSAGGAGANVLTF.